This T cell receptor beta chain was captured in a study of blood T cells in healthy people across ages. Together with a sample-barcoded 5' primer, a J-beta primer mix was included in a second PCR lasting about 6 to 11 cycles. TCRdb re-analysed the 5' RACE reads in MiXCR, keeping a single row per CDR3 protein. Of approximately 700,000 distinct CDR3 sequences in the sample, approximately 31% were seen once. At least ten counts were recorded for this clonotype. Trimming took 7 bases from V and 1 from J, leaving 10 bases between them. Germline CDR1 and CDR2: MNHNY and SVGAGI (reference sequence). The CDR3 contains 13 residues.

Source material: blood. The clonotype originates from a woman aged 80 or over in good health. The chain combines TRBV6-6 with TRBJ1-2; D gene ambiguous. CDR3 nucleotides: TGTGCCAGCATTGAGTATGATAACTATGGCTACACCTTC. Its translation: CASIEYDNYGYTF.